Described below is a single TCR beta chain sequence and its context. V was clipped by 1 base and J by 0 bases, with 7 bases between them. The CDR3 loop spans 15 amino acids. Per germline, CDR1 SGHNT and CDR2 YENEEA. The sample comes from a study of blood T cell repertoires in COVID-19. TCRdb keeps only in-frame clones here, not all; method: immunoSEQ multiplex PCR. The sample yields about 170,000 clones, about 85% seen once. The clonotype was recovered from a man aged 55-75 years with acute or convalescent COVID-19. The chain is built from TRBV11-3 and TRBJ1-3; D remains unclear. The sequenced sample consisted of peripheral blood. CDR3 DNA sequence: TGTGCCAGCAGCTTAGGAGGCATCTCTGGAAACACCATATATTTT. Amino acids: CASSLGGISGNTIYF.